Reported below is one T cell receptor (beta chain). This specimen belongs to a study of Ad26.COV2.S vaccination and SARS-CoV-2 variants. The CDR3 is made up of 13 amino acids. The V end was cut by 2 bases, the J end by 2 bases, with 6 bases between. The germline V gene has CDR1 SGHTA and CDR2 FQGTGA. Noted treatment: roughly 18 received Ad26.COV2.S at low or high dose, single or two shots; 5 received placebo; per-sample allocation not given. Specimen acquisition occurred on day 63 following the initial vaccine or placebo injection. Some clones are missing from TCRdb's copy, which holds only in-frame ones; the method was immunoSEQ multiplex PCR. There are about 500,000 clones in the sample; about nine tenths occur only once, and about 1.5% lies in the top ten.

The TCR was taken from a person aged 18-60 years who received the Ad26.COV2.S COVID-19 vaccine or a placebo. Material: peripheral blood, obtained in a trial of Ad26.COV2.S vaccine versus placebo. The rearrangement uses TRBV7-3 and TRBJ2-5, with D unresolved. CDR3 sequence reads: CASSLAPQETQYF. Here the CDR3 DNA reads TGTGCCAGCAGCTTAGCGCCTCAAGAGACCCAGTACTTC.